Shown below are 10 T cell receptor beta chains from a single sample sequenced in a study of early T cells in non-severe SARS-CoV-2 infection. TCRdb reprocessed the 5' RACE reads via MiXCR and lists one record per CDR3 protein. The sample lists tens of thousands of distinct CDR3 sequences, under 15% occurring once. Sequenced: whole blood. Receptor source: an adult who was a healthcare worker with PCR-confirmed SARS-CoV-2 infection or an uninfected control (not recorded which).

This clonotype was seen at least ten times. The chain is built from TRBV28 and TRBJ2-7, with 9 nucleotides matching TRBD2. This CDR3 comprises 15 residues. After removal of 3 bases from V and 4 bases from J, the junction contained 7 bases not matched to a gene. In germline, CDR1 is MDHEN, CDR2 SYDVKM. The CDR3 here is CASSLEAGGSYEQYF. The DNA for the CDR3 is TGTGCCAGCAGTTTGGAGGCGGGAGGGTCGTACGAGCAGTACTTC.

This clonotype was seen at least ten times. The chain combines TRBV20-1 with TRBJ2-1, with TRBD1 as a possible D gene (5 bases). The V and J ends lost 3 bases and 4 bases respectively, with 16 bases between them. This CDR3 is 15 amino acids long. Looked up from germline, CDR1 is DFQATT and CDR2 is SNEGSKA (reference sequence). The CDR3 here is CSARVLGQKYNEQFF. The CDR3 region has the DNA TGCAGTGCTAGGGTTCTGGGGCAGAAATACAATGAGCAGTTCTTC.

J is TRBJ2-7 and V is TRBV7-9; D is possibly TRBD2 (6 bases). CDR3 size: 13 residues. Per germline, CDR1 SEHNR and CDR2 FQNEAQ (reference sequence). V was pared by 3 bases and J by 2 bases, with 8 bases between. This CDR3 is CASSFSSAYEQYF. CDR3 sequence (DNA): TGTGCCAGCAGCTTTTCTAGCGCCTACGAGCAGTACTTC.

The chain carries TRBV5-1 and TRBJ2-5; D gene unclear. In germline, CDR1 is SGHRS, CDR2 YFSETQ. V lost 2 bases and J lost 7, with 12 bases in between. The CDR3 contains 13 residues. DNA of the CDR3: TGCGCCAGCAGCTTCGGACGCCCCGGGACCCAGTACTTC. It encodes CASSFGRPGTQYF.

A word on this clonotype: It is unclear where the CDR3 begins or ends on the DNA, so no DNA is shown, and the CDR3 is as TCRdb lists it. The V call is TRBV28, the J call TRBJ1-5. The CDR3 numbers 13 amino acids, ends counted. The germline V gene encodes CDR1 MDHEN and CDR2 SYDVKM. CDR3 region: CASSILGNQPQHF.

The table lists this clonotype with a few counts. The V call is TRBV3-1, the J call TRBJ2-5; D not certain. Germline CDR1 LGHDT, CDR2 YNNKEL (reference sequence). Trimming pared 5 bases from V and 0 bases from J, leaving 10 bases between. The CDR3 is 14 amino acids. The CDR3 DNA reads TGTGCCAGCAGCGAACTGGGGTACCAAGAGACCCAGTACTTC. This translates into CASSELGYQETQYF.

This clonotype was counted ten times or more. The chain has TRBV2 and TRBJ1-2, with a tentative D call TRBD1 (6 bases). The CDR3 is 17 residues long. The germline V gene has CDR1 SNHLY and CDR2 FYNNEI. V lost 1 base to trimming and J lost 4 bases, with 19 bases between them. The CDR3 bases are TGTGCCAGCAGTGAAGTTGGGGGCGCGAGGCTAGGCTATGGCTACACCTTC. It is translated as CASSEVGGARLGYGYTF.

The sample holds a few counts of this clonotype. The V call is TRBV28, the J call TRBJ2-4; 10 bases are shared with TRBD2. This CDR3 is built from 13 residues. The germline gives CDR1 MDHEN, CDR2 SYDVKM. Trimming removed 8 bases from V and 9 bases from J; junction bases left unmatched: 7. This CDR3 reads CASGSSGSLIQYF. For the CDR3, the DNA is TGTGCCAGCGGTTCTAGCGGGAGTCTCATTCAGTACTTC.

The V gene is TRBV12-3 or TRBV12-4, the J gene TRBJ2-3, with no clear D. CDR3 size: 20 residues. Deletions cut 4 bases from V and 0 bases from J, with 26 bases between. The CDR3 region has the DNA TGTGCCAGCAGTTCTGTCAATCTCCAATGGCGACTCCCTAGCACAGATACGCAGTATTTT. As protein: CASSSVNLQWRLPSTDTQYF.

Comments on this clonotype: With a much larger clone just one base away, this may be a read error. V is TRBV4-1 and J is TRBJ2-2; D possibly corresponds to TRBD2 (6 bases). Trimming shortened V by 0 bases and J by 6 bases, and 17 bases separated the two germline ends. Germline values: CDR1 MGHRA, CDR2 YSYEKL. The length of the CDR3 is 17 residues. The CDR3 protein is CASSQDASEGIPGELFF. The CDR3 region has the DNA TGCGCCAGCAGCCAAGATGCTAGCGAGGGGATTCCCGGGGAGCTGTTTTTT.